Here is one TCR beta chain with its context. The antigen remains undetermined. V dropped 3 bases and J dropped 4 bases, with 13 bases sitting between them. There are 14 residues in the CDR3. Germline V gives CDR1 SGDLS, CDR2 YYNGEE. Clones were sequenced by immunoSEQ multiplex PCR, and TCRdb holds only the in-frame ones, with some missing. This sample has about 20,000 clones, with just over 85% found just once. This sample stems from a study of somatic mutations in cytotoxic T cells in rheumatoid arthritis. General study points: There was no significant difference in CD8+ T-cell clonality between rheumatoid arthritis patients and age-matched healthy controls. The top CD8+ clone topped 20% of CD8+ cells in about an eighth of the 65 patients.

The receptor's source is a woman aged 45-65 years in good health. The chain uses TRBV9 and TRBJ1-2; no reliable D call. Source material: CD8+ T cells sorted from blood. The CDR3 coding sequence is TGTGCCAGCAGCGCCTCCAAAATGCTCTATGGCTACACCTTC. Encoded protein: CASSASKMLYGYTF.